The sequence of this T cell receptor beta chain was determined in a study of T cell responses to AZD1222 COVID-19 vaccine. Study overall: Samples with a second dose at about 4 or about 12 weeks were pooled together.

Concerning this clone itself: Its antigen remains unknown.

The CDR3 length is 14 residues. V lost 4 bases and J 6 bases, leaving 13 bases between the germline ends. CDR1 SGHRS and CDR2 YFSETQ come from the germline V gene. The table came from immunoSEQ multiplex PCR; TCRdb's copy has only in-frame clones and leaves some out. This sample has about 130,000 clones, with 80% to 95% found just once. General study findings and limits: A reported finding is that nearly half of spike-specific TCRs target unmutated variant regions. Spike as a whole was targeted by vaccine-associated CD4 TCRs, dominant at 160-218 and 743-854. Just a handful of AZD1222 recipients were seropositive at baseline.

The origin of this receptor is an adult in good health. The specimen comprised peripheral blood, sampled on day 0 of AZD1222 vaccination. The chain uses TRBV5-1 and TRBJ2-2; D is undetermined. In DNA, the CDR3 is TGCGCCAGCAGCCTTGGTAGCCAGCCCGGGGAGCTGTTTTTT. Translating it yields CASSLGSQPGELFF.